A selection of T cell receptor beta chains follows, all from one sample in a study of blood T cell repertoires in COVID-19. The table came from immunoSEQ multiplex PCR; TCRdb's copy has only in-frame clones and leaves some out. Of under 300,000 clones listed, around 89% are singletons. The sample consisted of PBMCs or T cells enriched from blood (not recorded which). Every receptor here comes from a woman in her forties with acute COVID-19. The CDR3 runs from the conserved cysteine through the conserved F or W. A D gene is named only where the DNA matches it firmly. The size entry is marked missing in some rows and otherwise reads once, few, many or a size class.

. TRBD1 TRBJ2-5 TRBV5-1 TGCGCCAGCAGCTGGGACAGGGGCGGTGAGACCCAGTACTTC CASSWDRGGETQYF
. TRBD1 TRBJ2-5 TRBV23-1 TGCGCCAGCAGGGACAGGGGACAAGAGACCCAGTACTTC CASRDRGQETQYF
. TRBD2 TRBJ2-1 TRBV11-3 TGTGCCAGCAGCCCCATTAGGGCGAGCGGGAGGTACAATGAGCAGTTCTTC CASSPIRASGRYNEQFF
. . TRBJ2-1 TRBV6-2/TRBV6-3 TGTGCCAGCAGTCCCGGGGTCCTTACCTACAATGAGCAGTTCTTC CASSPGVLTYNEQFF
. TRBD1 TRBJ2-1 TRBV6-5 TGTGCCAGCAGTTACGGACAGGGGGCTAACAATGAGCAGTTCTTC CASSYGQGANNEQFF
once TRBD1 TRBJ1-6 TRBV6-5 TGTGCCAGCGGTCTCGGGACAGAAGATTCACCCCTCCACTTT CASGLGTEDSPLHF
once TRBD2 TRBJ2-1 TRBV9 TGTGCCAGCAGCGCAGAGGGACTAGCGGGAGGGGGGTACAATGAGCAGTTCTTC CASSAEGLAGGGYNEQFF
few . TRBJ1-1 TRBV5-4 TGTGCCAGCAGCTTGCAGGGCAGGGGAACAAATATGAACACTGAAGCTTTCTTT CASSLQGRGTNMNTEAFF
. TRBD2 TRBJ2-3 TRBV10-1 TGCGCCAGCAGTCCGGAGGGGCGGGGGGGCCCAGATACGCAGTATTTT CASSPEGRGGPDTQYF
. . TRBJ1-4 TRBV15 TGTGCCACCAGCAGAGATATCCAGGGTGCAACTAATGAAAAACTGTTTTTT CATSRDIQGATNEKLFF
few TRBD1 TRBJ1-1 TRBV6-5 TGTGCCAGCAGTTACTCGCGGGACAGGGGGCGTCTGGAAGCTTTCTTT CASSYSRDRGRLEAFF
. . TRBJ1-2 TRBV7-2 TGTGCCAGCAGCTTAGGATGGGGAGAAGGCTACACCTTC CASSLGWGEGYTF
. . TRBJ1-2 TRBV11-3 TGTGCCAGCAGCTCCCCCCGGACAGTAGCTAACTATGGCTACACCTTC CASSSPRTVANYGYTF
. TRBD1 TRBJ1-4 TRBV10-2 TGCGCCAGCAGTGAGGACAGGGATTTGCAACTGTTTTTT CASSEDRDLQLFF
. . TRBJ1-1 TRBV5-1 TGCGCCAGCAGCTTGCAGGGATCGACTGAAGCTTTCTTT CASSLQGSTEAFF
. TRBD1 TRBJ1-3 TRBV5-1 TGCGCCAGCAGCTCAGGGGGAGCTGGAAACACCATATATTTT CASSSGGAGNTIYF
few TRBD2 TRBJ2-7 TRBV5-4 TGTGCCAGCAGCTTGGGTTCCGGCGGGAGGAACGAGCAGTACTTC CASSLGSGGRNEQYF
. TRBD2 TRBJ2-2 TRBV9 TGTGCCAGCAGCCCTCACCCAACTAGCGGGAGTACCGGGGAGCTGTTTTTT CASSPHPTSGSTGELFF
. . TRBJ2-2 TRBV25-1 TGTGCCAGCAGTGATCCAGGGGCCGGGGAGCTGTTTTTT CASSDPGAGELFF
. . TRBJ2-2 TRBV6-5 TGTGCCAGCCTCAGTGCCGGGACACGAAACGGGGAGCTGTTTTTT CASLSAGTRNGELFF